The 32 T cell receptor beta chains below were found in one sample sequenced in a study of T-cell reconstitution after alpha-beta-depleted transplantation in children. Preparation of the TCRbeta library used unique molecular identifiers. From the PCR reads, TCRdb called clonotypes with MiXCR, one entry per CDR3 protein. The sample contains some 350,000 distinct CDR3 sequences, 10% of which appear only once. Sample: PBMCs from the stem cell graft donor, taken from the stem cell graft. The receptor set was obtained from a human donor who donated a stem cell graft to a child with acute lymphoblastic leukemia.

At least ten counts were recorded for this clonotype. V gene TRBV20-1 combines with J gene TRBJ2-7, with D hard to call. CDR1 is DFQATT, CDR2 SNEGSKA, per germline (reference sequence). The V and J ends lost 6 bases and 1 base respectively, with 19 bases between them. The CDR3 loop spans 15 amino acids. The CDR3 DNA follows: TGCAGTGCCCGAGATCCGGTTCAAATTTCCTACGAGCAGTACTTC. As protein: CSARDPVQISYEQYF.

This clonotype was counted many times. The chain has TRBV20-1 and TRBJ1-1; 7 nucleotides agree with TRBD1. The trim removed 5 bases at V and 6 bases at J, leaving 9 bases unmatched. The CDR3 runs to 13 residues. Germline CDR1 is DFQATT and CDR2 is SNEGSKA (reference sequence). CDR3 sequence (DNA): TGCAGTGCTCCGACAGGGAAAAGTGCTGAAGCTTTCTTT. It encodes CSAPTGKSAEAFF.

The J gene is TRBJ2-2, the V gene TRBV12-3 or TRBV12-4; D is perhaps TRBD1 (6 bases). Trimming cost V 6 bases and J 3 bases, with 14 bases left between them. The CDR3 totals 15 residues. DNA for the CDR3: TGTGCCAGCAGCGCAGGGGTGGGGGACACCGGGGAGCTGTTTTTT. Protein: CASSAGVGDTGELFF.

This rearrangement joins TRBV5-1 to TRBJ1-1; 7 bases line up with TRBD1. Germline CDR1 is SGHRS and CDR2 is YFSETQ. The CDR3 is 13 residues long. The V segment lost 4 bases and the J segment 4 bases; nucleotides outside the gene matches: 4. The chain's CDR3 is CASSIDRATEAFF. The CDR3 DNA reads TGCGCCAGCAGCATTGACAGGGCCACTGAAGCTTTCTTT.

The chain employs TRBV9 and TRBJ2-2; 9 bases match TRBD1. CDR3 length equals 16 residues. J gave up 5 bases and V 4 bases, and 9 bases lay outside the gene matches. From germline, CDR1 is SGDLS and CDR2 YYNGEE. CDR3 residues: CASSPYTGTGTGELFF. CDR3 nucleotide sequence: TGTGCCAGCAGCCCCTACACCGGGACAGGGACCGGGGAGCTGTTTTTT.

The chain combines TRBV7-2 with TRBJ2-1; 9 bases are a match to TRBD1. The CDR3 runs 15 residues. The ends lost 5 bases at V and 7 bases at J; junction bases unmatched: 9. CDR1 SGHTA and CDR2 FQGNSA come from the germline V gene. CDR3: CASSGPGQGWNEQFF. The CDR3, as DNA: TGTGCCAGCAGCGGACCGGGACAGGGTTGGAATGAGCAGTTCTTC.

This sequence joins TRBV9 and TRBJ2-2, with a possible D match to TRBD2 (6 bases). Per the germline V gene, CDR1 is SGDLS and CDR2 is YYNGEE. The CDR3 is made up of 16 amino acids. The germline V and J ends were trimmed by 4 bases and 1 base, with 14 bases remaining between them. The CDR3 here is CASSPGSGRNTGELFF. CDR3 bases: TGTGCCAGCAGCCCGGGTAGCGGTAGGAACACCGGGGAGCTGTTTTTT.

This clonotype was detected only a few times. The chain has TRBV29-1 and TRBJ2-1; 7 bases map to TRBD1. With V trimmed by 3 bases and J by 2 bases, 7 bases remained unmatched. Germline lookup yields CDR1 SQVTM and CDR2 ANQGSEA. The CDR3 length is 15 residues. In DNA form, the CDR3 reads TGCAGCGTTGATATCACAGGGGACCCCTACAATGAGCAGTTCTTC. It specifies CSVDITGDPYNEQFF.

This clonotype was picked up a small number of times. This chain uses TRBV7-2 with TRBJ2-7; maybe TRBD2 (6 bases). V was cut by 1 base and J by 0 bases, with 7 bases left in between. CDR1 SGHTA and CDR2 FQGNSA come from the germline V gene. The CDR3 runs 14 residues. The CDR3, as DNA: TGTGCCAGCAGCTTAGTGCGGGGCTCCTACGAGCAGTACTTC. Protein sequence: CASSLVRGSYEQYF.

This sequence joins TRBV7-8 and TRBJ2-1, with TRBD1 matching over 10 bases. The CDR3 has 15 amino acids. The junction had 3 bases not matched to a gene; V was cut back by 4 bases and J by 3 bases. CDR1 SGHVS and CDR2 FQNEAQ come from the germline V gene. Written as DNA, the CDR3 is TGTGCCAGCAGCTCGACAGGGGGCCTCTACAATGAGCAGTTCTTC. It is translated as CASSSTGGLYNEQFF.

Here the CDR3 DNA reads TGTGCCAGCTGTTTAATGGGGTCTCCCACCTCTGGGGCCAACGTCCTGACTTTC. Translated, it gives CASCLMGSPTSGANVLTF. This chain uses TRBV3-1 with TRBJ2-6; D ambiguous. Germline V gene sequence: CDR1 LGHDT, CDR2 YNNKEL (reference sequence). Trimming took off 8 bases at V and 0 bases at J, with 20 bases between the two ends. The CDR3 is 18 residues long.

This clonotype has more than one count but fewer than ten. The chain is built from TRBV4-1 and TRBJ2-2; possibly TRBD2 for D (5 bases). Looked up from germline, CDR1 is MGHRA and CDR2 is YSYEKL. V lost 0 bases to trimming and J lost 1 base, with 21 bases between them. This CDR3 comprises 20 residues. CDR3 nucleotides: TGCGCCAGCAGCCAAGAACGTGAGTATTTTTCAGCGGAGAACACCGGGGAGCTGTTTTTT. This sequence encodes CASSQEREYFSAENTGELFF.

This clonotype came up many times. The genes are TRBV10-3 and TRBJ2-7; either TRBD1 or TRBD2 may supply D (5 bases each). The CDR3 is made up of 14 amino acids. Germline V gene lookup returns CDR1 ENHRY and CDR2 SYGVKD. Trimming stripped 7 bases from V and 5 bases from J, with 18 bases between. The CDR3 coding sequence is TGTGCCATCACCTCGGGGACCACAGTGCACGAGCAGTACTTC. It translates to CAITSGTTVHEQYF.

This clonotype has just a few counts. The rearrangement joins TRBV12-3 or TRBV12-4 to TRBJ1-2, with unresolved D. This CDR3 is 12 amino acids long. Trimming cost V 5 bases and J 4 bases, with 8 bases left between them. CDR3 sequence (DNA): TGTGCCAGCAGTGAGAGCAGCTATGGCTACACCTTC. It yields the protein CASSESSYGYTF.

This clonotype was recorded once. The V call is TRBV4-3, the J call TRBJ1-1; 9 positions agree with TRBD1. V shed 0 bases, J shed 5 bases, and the junction held 1 base outside the gene matches. Germline V gene sequence: CDR1 LGHNA, CDR2 YSLEER. The CDR3 is 14 amino acids. The CDR3 sequence is CASSQEQGATEAFF. In DNA form, the CDR3 reads TGCGCCAGCAGCCAAGAACAGGGGGCGACTGAAGCTTTCTTT.

This clonotype has just a few counts. The rearrangement links TRBV4-3 to TRBJ2-3; 8 positions match TRBD2. In germline, CDR1 is LGHNA, CDR2 YSLEER. CDR3 size: 16 residues. Unmatched junction bases numbered 4, after V lost 0 bases and J lost 2 bases. DNA for the CDR3: TGCGCCAGCAGCCAAGATCGAGCGGGGGTCACAGATACGCAGTATTTT. As protein: CASSQDRAGVTDTQYF.

This clonotype was seen more than once but under ten times. This chain links TRBV7-9 with TRBJ2-1; TRBD2 aligns across 9 bases. Germline V lookup: CDR1 SEHNR, CDR2 FQNEAQ (reference sequence). With 1 base clipped from V and 12 bases from J, the junction kept 7 bases outside the gene matches. There are 14 residues in the CDR3. In DNA form, the CDR3 reads TGTGCCAGCAGCTTAGACGCGGCGGGAGGGGTGCAGTTCTTC. Translated, it gives CASSLDAAGGVQFF.

This clonotype was observed a few times. The rearrangement links TRBV20-1 to TRBJ1-4, with 8 bases lining up with TRBD1. The V gene's germline CDR1 is DFQATT and CDR2 SNEGSKA (reference sequence). The CDR3 is 14 amino acids. Germline trimming cut 6 bases from V and 5 bases from J; bases unmatched to any gene: 8. The CDR3, as DNA: TGCAGTGCAAACAGGGGGAACACAAATGAAAAACTGTTTTTT. Its protein product is CSANRGNTNEKLFF.

The chain carries TRBV27 and TRBJ2-1; D call uncertain. Trimming removed 6 bases at V and 7 bases at J, with 13 bases between. This CDR3 comprises 13 residues. Germline V gene lookup returns CDR1 MNHEY and CDR2 SMNVEV (reference sequence). For the CDR3, the DNA is TGTGCCAGCAGCCCCCGAATCGGGAATGAGCAGTTCTTC. Its translation is CASSPRIGNEQFF.

The V and J genes are TRBV5-1 and TRBJ1-1; 12 bases line up with TRBD1. V was clipped by 3 bases and J by 1 base; unmatched bases: 10. Germline V lookup: CDR1 SGHRS, CDR2 YFSETQ. The CDR3 totals 18 residues. CDR3 sequence: CASSSRGQGALGNTEAFF. For the CDR3, the DNA is TGCGCCAGCAGCTCTCGGGGACAGGGGGCTTTGGGGAACACTGAAGCTTTCTTT.

The chain carries TRBV28 and TRBJ2-2; 7 bases map to TRBD2. This CDR3 contains 16 residues. Losses at the gene ends were 5 bases for V and 8 bases for J; bases not matched to a gene: 14. CDR1 and CDR2 (germline): MDHEN, SYDVKM. The CDR3 DNA reads TGTGCCAGCAGTCCATCCGGGCGGGAGAGAGAAGGGGAGCTGTTTTTT. Translating it yields CASSPSGREREGELFF.

J is TRBJ2-7 and V is TRBV4-2; D unclear. This CDR3 is 13 amino acids long. Trimming removed 3 bases at V and 0 bases at J, with 6 bases between. CDR1 and CDR2 from the germline V gene are LGHNA and YNFKEQ. CDR3 sequence (DNA): TGTGCCAGCAGCCAGGGAAACTCCTACGAGCAGTACTTC. As protein: CASSQGNSYEQYF.

The CDR3 protein is CATGTGVNEQFF. In nucleotides, the CDR3 is TGTGCCACCGGGACAGGGGTAAATGAGCAGTTCTTC. The chain uses TRBV24-1 and TRBJ2-1; 10 bases line up with TRBD1. The germline gives CDR1 KGHDR, CDR2 SFDVKD. After removal of 9 bases from V and 7 bases from J, the junction contained 2 bases not matched to a gene. The CDR3 is made up of 12 amino acids.

This clonotype came up many times. This chain uses TRBV28 with TRBJ1-5, with TRBD1 matching 11 bases. CDR1 and CDR2 from the germline V gene are MDHEN and SYDVKM. This CDR3 is built from 18 residues. Trimming took 5 bases from V and 5 from J; bases not matched to a gene: 14. The CDR3 loop is CASSASVWDRGVDQPQHF. In nucleotides, the CDR3 is TGTGCCAGCAGTGCCTCAGTGTGGGACAGGGGGGTTGATCAGCCCCAGCATTTT.

The J gene is TRBJ2-5, the V gene TRBV12-3 or TRBV12-4, with 10 bases that match TRBD1. Losses at the gene ends were 6 bases for V and 3 bases for J; bases not matched to a gene: 4. The CDR3 consists of 14 residues. CDR3 DNA sequence: TGTGCCAGCAGAGACAGGGGGCGCGAAGAGACCCAGTACTTC. Protein sequence: CASRDRGREETQYF.

The chain carries TRBV10-3 and TRBJ2-6; 7 bases match TRBD1. CDR3 length: 17 residues. Germline V CDR1 and CDR2: ENHRY, SYGVKD. The trim removed 11 bases at V and 4 bases at J, leaving 17 bases unmatched. Here the CDR3 DNA reads TGTGCCGCTTCCGGGACAGTTGGCCCTATCGGGGCCAACGTCCTGACTTTC. It is translated as CAASGTVGPIGANVLTF.

This clonotype was seen repeatedly, ten times or more. V and J are TRBV3-1 and TRBJ1-1; D unclear. Trimming left V 5 bases short and J 0 bases short, with 16 bases between. This CDR3 is built from 16 residues. Looked up from germline, CDR1 is LGHDT and CDR2 is YNNKEL (reference sequence). CDR3 nucleotide sequence: TGTGCCAGCAGCTCCTTTAGGACCTCCATGAACACTGAAGCTTTCTTT. It encodes CASSSFRTSMNTEAFF.

V gene TRBV11-1 combines with J gene TRBJ1-1; D is perhaps TRBD1 (5 bases). Trimming took off 6 bases at V and 0 bases at J, with 26 bases between the two ends. This CDR3 comprises 19 residues. Germline values: CDR1 SGHAT, CDR2 FQDESV (reference sequence). As DNA, the CDR3 is TGTGCCAGCAGTCACCGGGACCGCCTAGAATGGAGCATGAACACTGAAGCTTTCTTT. It specifies CASSHRDRLEWSMNTEAFF.

J is TRBJ2-1 and V is TRBV20-1; D ambiguous. Trimming cost V 5 bases and J 16 bases, with 18 bases left between them. Germline loops: CDR1 DFQATT, CDR2 SNEGSKA (reference sequence). The CDR3 loop spans 11 amino acids. CDR3 loop: CSAEDRLQYFF. The CDR3 bases are TGCAGTGCTGAAGACCGGTTACAGTATTTCTTC.

This clonotype was found a few times. V usage is TRBV9 and J usage is TRBJ2-3; D call uncertain. Germline CDR1 and CDR2: SGDLS and YYNGEE. The CDR3 spans 13 residues. Trimming cost V 3 bases and J 4 bases, with 9 bases left between them. DNA for the CDR3: TGTGCCAGCAGCGGAGACTCCCCAGATACGCAGTATTTT. Translated: CASSGDSPDTQYF. The whole variable domain, remainder taken from reference TRBV9 and TRBJ2-3, is DSGVTQTPKHLITATGQRVTLRCSPRSGDLSVYWYQQSLDQGLQFLIQYYNGEERAKGNILERFSAQQFPDLHSELNLSSLELGDSALYFCASSGDSPDTQYFGPGTRLTVL.

The rearrangement uses TRBV2 and TRBJ2-3, with TRBD1 identical over 7 bases. The V gene's germline CDR1 is SNHLY and CDR2 FYNNEI. The V segment lost 6 bases and the J segment 10 bases; nucleotides outside the gene matches: 4. This CDR3 contains 11 residues. The CDR3 spells CASSRQGAQYF. The CDR3 DNA follows: TGTGCCAGCAGCCGACAGGGAGCGCAGTATTTT. The variable domain in full, with the rest retrieved from reference TRBV2 and TRBJ2-3, is EPEVTQTPSHQVTQMGQEVILRCVPISNHLYFYWYRQILGQKVEFLVSFYNNEISEKSEIFDDQFSVERPDGSNFTLKIRSTKLEDSAMYFCASSRQGAQYFGPGTRLTVL.

This clonotype was counted only a few times. The V and J genes are TRBV7-2 and TRBJ2-3; D unresolved. V shed 4 bases and J shed 6 bases, with 11 bases lying between them. Per the germline V gene, CDR1 is SGHTA and CDR2 is FQGNSA. The CDR3 loop spans 13 amino acids. CDR3 in amino acids: CASSYNARDTQYF. The CDR3 bases are TGTGCCAGCAGCTACAACGCGAGGGATACGCAGTATTTT.